The clone carrying this TCR beta chain was detected many times. The antigen is not known. These data belong to a study of PD-1 blockade in mismatch repair-deficient tumors. Study summary: Patients had some twelve mismatch repair-deficient cancer types, all previously treated and progressing. General study results and limits: After pembrolizumab, tumor-resident clones rose rapidly, then generally contracted before radiologic responses.

Sequencing was performed with immunoSEQ multiplex PCR; in TCRdb, only in-frame clones are kept and a portion is missing. The sample shows 76,000 or so clones, 65% to 85% of them seen only once. From germline, CDR1 is MNHEY and CDR2 SMNVEV (reference sequence). V was pared by 8 bases and J by 0 bases, with 8 bases between. The CDR3 spans 12 residues. This TCR came from an adult with mismatch repair-deficient cancer. The chain joins TRBV27 to TRBJ2-7; D is uncertain. The source was peripheral blood, collected 44 weeks after starting pembrolizumab. The CDR3 protein is CASSLSSYEQYF. The DNA of the CDR3 is TGTGCCAGCTCTCTTAGCTCCTACGAGCAGTACTTC.